These 20 T cell receptor beta chains were sequenced from one sample in a study of cytomegalovirus exposure and HLA in healthy donors. The PCR had 60 Vbeta and 13 Jbeta primers. Using immunoSEQ multiplex PCR, the repertoire was profiled, and TCRdb retains in-frame clones only, with some absent. The table lists roughly 150,000 clones, roughly 75% of them singletons. Sequenced: PBMCs. The receptor source for this set is a man aged 18 to 29 in good health and CMV-seropositive.

The rearrangement links TRBV15 to TRBJ2-5; D gene unclear. V was clipped by 3 bases and J by 4 bases, with 18 bases between them. The CDR3 totals 16 residues. Germline V gene lookup returns CDR1 LNHNV and CDR2 YYDKDF (reference sequence). CDR3: CATSSNRPLPGETQYF. DNA of the CDR3: TGTGCCACCAGCAGTAACCGACCCCTACCGGGAGAGACCCAGTACTTC. Full variable domain (outside the CDR3, taken from reference TRBV15 and TRBJ2-5): DAMVIQNPRYQVTQFGKPVTLSCSQTLNHNVMYWYQQKSSQAPKLLFHYYDKDFNNEADTPDNFQSRRPNTSFCFLDIRSPGLGDTAMYLCATSSNRPLPGETQYFGPGTRLLVL.

This chain links TRBV2 with TRBJ2-7; 10 bases fit TRBD2. Losses at the gene ends were 5 bases for V and 6 bases for J; bases not matched to a gene: 13. The CDR3 has 16 amino acids. CDR1 and CDR2 (germline): SNHLY, FYNNEI. Here the CDR3 DNA reads TGTGCCAGCAGTTCTAGACCTAGCGGGAGTCTCGGCGAGCAGTACTTC. It specifies CASSSRPSGSLGEQYF. Looking up the rest from reference TRBV2 and TRBJ2-7 gives the full variable domain: EPEVTQTPSHQVTQMGQEVILRCVPISNHLYFYWYRQILGQKVEFLVSFYNNEISEKSEIFDDQFSVERPDGSNFTLKIRSTKLEDSAMYFCASSSRPSGSLGEQYFGPGTRLTVT.

This chain joins TRBV5-4 and TRBJ2-5; 7 bases line up with TRBD1. The ends lost 4 bases at V and 3 bases at J; junction bases unmatched: 9. This CDR3 comprises 15 residues. Germline V lookup: CDR1 SGHNT, CDR2 YYREEE (reference sequence). The CDR3 spells CASSADRNGKETQYF. CDR3 DNA sequence: TGTGCCAGCAGCGCGGACAGGAATGGGAAAGAGACCCAGTACTTC.

J is TRBJ1-5 and V is TRBV28; D unclear. Germline values: CDR1 MDHEN, CDR2 SYDVKM. The length of the CDR3 is 12 residues. Between the trimmed V and J ends, which lost 6 bases and 3 bases, there was a span of 6 bases. The CDR3 DNA reads as TGTGCCAGCAGGACATCCAATCAGCCCCAGCATTTT. Its translation is CASRTSNQPQHF.

This chain connects TRBV5-1 to TRBJ1-1, with 7 bases lining up with TRBD1. The CDR3 covers 17 residues. Losses at the gene ends were 3 bases for V and 1 base for J; bases not matched to a gene: 12. Germline V gene lookup returns CDR1 SGHRS and CDR2 YFSETQ. The CDR3 reads CASSSLTGRLGNTEAFF. CDR3 sequence (DNA): TGCGCCAGCAGCTCGCTGACAGGGAGGCTGGGGAACACTGAAGCTTTCTTT.

The chain employs TRBV10-2 and TRBJ1-1; D is possibly TRBD1 (5 bases). With 6 bases removed from V and 4 bases from J, the gap between germline ends came to 18 bases. The CDR3 is made up of 15 amino acids. Germline V gene sequence: CDR1 WSHSY, CDR2 SAAADI. In DNA, the CDR3 is TGCGCCAGCAGGGGGATGGGGCGGTTAGGCACTGAAGCTTTCTTT. Residues: CASRGMGRLGTEAFF.

The J gene is TRBJ2-7, the V gene TRBV29-1; 12 bases are a match to TRBD2. Losses at the gene ends were 4 bases for V and 6 bases for J; bases not matched to a gene: 7. The CDR3 has 14 amino acids. Per the germline V gene, CDR1 is SQVTM and CDR2 is ANQGSEA. The CDR3 sequence is CSVGLAGGAGEQYF. In nucleotides, the CDR3 is TGCAGCGTTGGGCTAGCGGGAGGGGCTGGCGAGCAGTACTTC.

The chain carries TRBV29-1 and TRBJ1-2; D possibly corresponds to TRBD1 (6 bases). The CDR3 length is 14 residues. With 6 bases removed from V and 6 bases from J, the gap between germline ends came to 20 bases. Looked up from germline, CDR1 is SQVTM and CDR2 is ANQGSEA. The CDR3 loop is CSVDMKQGVDGYTF. The CDR3 region has the DNA TGCAGCGTCGACATGAAACAGGGTGTAGATGGCTACACCTTC. The entire variable domain, with the rest obtained from reference TRBV29-1 and TRBJ1-2, is as follows: SAVISQKPSRDICQRGTSLTIQCQVDSQVTMMFWYRQQPGQSLTLIATANQGSEATYESGFVIDKFPISRPNLTFSTLTVSNMSPEDSSIYLCSVDMKQGVDGYTFGSGTRLTVV.

The chain uses TRBV5-4 and TRBJ2-1; 12 bases map to TRBD2. Germline assignment: CDR1 SGHNT and CDR2 YYREEE (reference sequence). The V gene end was trimmed by 4 bases and the J gene end by 6 bases; junction bases not matched to a gene: 8. The length of the CDR3 is 16 residues. CDR3 in amino acids: CASSLKTSGRSNEQFF. The CDR3 nucleotides read TGTGCCAGCAGCCTTAAGACTAGCGGGAGATCCAATGAGCAGTTCTTC.

V and J are TRBV7-6 and TRBJ2-5; 14 bases map to TRBD2. The germline gives CDR1 SGHVS, CDR2 FNYEAQ. The J segment lost 5 bases and the V segment lost 5 bases, leaving 7 bases of the junction unmatched. CDR3 length: 16 amino acids. CDR3 bases: TGTGCCAGCAGCATAACGGGACTAGCGGGAGTGGAGACCCAGTACTTC. Residues: CASSITGLAGVETQYF. The variable domain in full, with the rest retrieved from reference TRBV7-6 and TRBJ2-5, is GAGVSQSPRYKVTKRGQDVALRCDPISGHVSLYWYRQALGQGPEFLTYFNYEAQQDKSGLPNDRFSAERPEGSISTLTIQRTEQRDSAMYRCASSITGLAGVETQYFGPGTRLLVL.

The CDR3 region has the DNA TGTGCCAGCAGTTACTCGACTGGTGAGCAGTACTTC. It encodes CASSYSTGEQYF. The chain employs TRBV6-6 and TRBJ2-7, with D hard to call. The CDR3 totals 12 residues. Deletions cut 0 bases from V and 7 bases from J, with 7 bases between. The germline V gene encodes CDR1 MNHNY and CDR2 SVGAGI (reference sequence).

V usage is TRBV2 and J usage is TRBJ2-2, with D perhaps matching TRBD2 (6 bases). The germline V gene has CDR1 SNHLY and CDR2 FYNNEI. The CDR3 extends over 16 amino acids. Trimming took 6 bases from V and 2 from J, leaving 16 bases between them. The CDR3 sequence is CASRPFRGTNTGELFF. CDR3 DNA: TGTGCCAGCAGACCCTTCCGAGGGACTAACACCGGGGAGCTGTTTTTT.

J is TRBJ2-7 and V is TRBV6-6; 12 positions agree with TRBD1. CDR1 MNHNY and CDR2 SVGAGI come from the germline V gene (reference sequence). The CDR3 is 15 amino acids. The trim removed 6 bases at V and 6 bases at J, leaving 9 bases unmatched. The CDR3 is CASSRPGQGASEQYF. In DNA form, the CDR3 reads TGTGCCAGCAGCCGACCGGGACAGGGGGCTAGCGAGCAGTACTTC.

The chain links TRBV13 to TRBJ2-1, with a possible D match to TRBD2 (6 bases). Looked up from germline, CDR1 is PRHDT and CDR2 is FYEKMQ (reference sequence). The ends were cut back, 5 bases at V and 3 bases at J, with 14 bases in the middle. CDR3 length: 15 amino acids. CDR3 sequence (DNA): TGTGCCAGCAGCCCCGTAGGACTACGCTACAATGAGCAGTTCTTC. This codes for CASSPVGLRYNEQFF.

This chain connects TRBV5-1 to TRBJ1-1; 8 bases are a match to TRBD1. V gave up 0 bases and J gave up 4 bases; unmatched junction bases: 5. The germline V gene has CDR1 SGHRS and CDR2 YFSETQ. The CDR3 length is 15 residues. For the CDR3, the DNA is TGCGCCAGCAGCTTGGTCTTAGGGACAGGCACTGAAGCTTTCTTT. Translated: CASSLVLGTGTEAFF. Looking up the rest from reference TRBV5-1 and TRBJ1-1 gives the full variable domain: KAGVTQTPRYLIKTRGQQVTLSCSPISGHRSVSWYQQTPGQGLQFLFEYFSETQRNKGNFPGRFSGRQFSNSRSEMNVSTLELGDSALYLCASSLVLGTGTEAFFGQGTRLTVV.

The chain employs TRBV30 and TRBJ2-2, with 7 nucleotides matching TRBD2. Germline assignment: CDR1 GTSNPN and CDR2 SVGIG (reference sequence). CDR3 size: 15 residues. J gave up 1 base and V 6 bases, and 8 bases lay outside the gene matches. The CDR3 spells CACETAGVNTGELFF. The CDR3 bases are TGTGCCTGTGAAACTGCGGGAGTGAACACCGGGGAGCTGTTTTTT.

V is TRBV7-9 and J is TRBJ2-7; no reliable D call. CDR1 SEHNR and CDR2 FQNEAQ come from the germline V gene (reference sequence). The CDR3 sequence is 13 residues long. V lost 3 bases and J lost 1, with 7 bases in between. The CDR3 sequence is CASSLARSYEQYF. The CDR3 nucleotides read TGTGCCAGCAGCTTGGCTAGATCCTACGAGCAGTACTTC. The full variable domain, its missing parts supplied by reference TRBV7-9 and TRBJ2-7, is DTGVSQNPRHKITKRGQNVTFRCDPISEHNRLYWYRQTLGQGPEFLTYFQNEAQLEKSRLLSDRFSAERPKGSFSTLEIQRTEQGDSAMYLCASSLARSYEQYFGPGTRLTVT.

The chain carries TRBV30 and TRBJ1-1, with unresolved D. The CDR3 spans 13 residues. Germline V lookup: CDR1 GTSNPN, CDR2 SVGIG (reference sequence). V was shortened by 4 bases and J by 1 base, with 10 bases between the two germline ends. Here the CDR3 DNA reads TGTGCCTGGAAGCGTCGTCGGAACACTGAAGCTTTCTTT. As protein: CAWKRRRNTEAFF.

This clone was recorded only once. The chain recombines TRBV28 with TRBJ1-1; a possible D gene is TRBD1 (5 bases). Trimming stripped 8 bases from V and 0 bases from J, with 19 bases between. The germline gives CDR1 MDHEN, CDR2 SYDVKM. This CDR3 comprises 16 residues. This CDR3 reads CASGPRGAIMNTEAFF. CDR3 DNA sequence: TGTGCCAGCGGACCGCGTGGGGCCATAATGAACACTGAAGCTTTCTTT.

The genes are TRBV13 and TRBJ2-1; 7 bases map to TRBD2. The trim removed 3 bases at V and 12 bases at J, leaving 14 bases unmatched. The CDR3 runs to 15 residues. Germline-derived CDR1 and CDR2 are PRHDT and FYEKMQ (reference sequence). CDR3: CASSFRASGALGQFF. The CDR3 bases are TGTGCCAGCAGCTTTAGGGCTAGCGGCGCCCTAGGGCAGTTCTTC.